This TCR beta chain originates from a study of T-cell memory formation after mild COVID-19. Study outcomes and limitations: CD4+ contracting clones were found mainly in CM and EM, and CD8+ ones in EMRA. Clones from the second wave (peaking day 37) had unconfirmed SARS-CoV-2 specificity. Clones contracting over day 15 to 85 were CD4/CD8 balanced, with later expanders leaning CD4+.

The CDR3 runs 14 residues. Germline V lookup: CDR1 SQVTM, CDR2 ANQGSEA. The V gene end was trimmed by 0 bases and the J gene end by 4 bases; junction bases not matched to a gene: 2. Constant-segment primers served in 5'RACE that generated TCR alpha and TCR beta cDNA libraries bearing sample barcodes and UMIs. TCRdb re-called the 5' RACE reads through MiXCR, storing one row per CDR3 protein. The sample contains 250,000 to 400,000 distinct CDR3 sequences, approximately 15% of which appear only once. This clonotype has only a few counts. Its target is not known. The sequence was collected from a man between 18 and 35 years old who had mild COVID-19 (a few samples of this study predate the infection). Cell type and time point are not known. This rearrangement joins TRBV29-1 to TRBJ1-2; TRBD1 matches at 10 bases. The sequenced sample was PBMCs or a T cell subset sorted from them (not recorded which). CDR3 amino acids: CSVEERDRGYGYTF. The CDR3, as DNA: TGCAGCGTTGAAGAACGGGACAGGGGCTATGGCTACACCTTC.